This T cell receptor (beta chain) was retrieved from a study of T cells after yellow fever vaccination. Study-level points and caveats: Bulk-population clonotypes that are abundant could appear as contaminants in FACS-sorted repertoires. Peaking on day 5 versus 15, the secondary response was faster but weaker.

With regard to this clonotype: The antigen remains unidentified.

Between the trimmed V and J ends, which lost 7 bases and 6 bases, there was a span of 13 bases. The germline V gene encodes CDR1 LNHDA and CDR2 SQIVND (reference sequence). The CDR3 is 12 amino acids. Conversion of TCR transcripts into cDNA relied on 5'RACE template switching, which added a universal primer site and UMIs. TCRdb passed the 5' RACE reads through MiXCR, listing each CDR3 protein once. Among some 320,000 distinct CDR3 sequences, roughly 8.7% were seen once, and the ten largest hold approximately 18%. This chain links TRBV19 with TRBJ2-7; no firm D call. The sample in question was PBMCs, obtained on the day of the first yellow fever vaccination. This sequence originates from a man aged 18 to 29 who received the YFV17D yellow fever vaccine. The CDR3 is CASTYSDGEQYV. Written as DNA, the CDR3 is TGTGCCAGTACCTACTCCGACGGCGAGCAGTACGTC.